This T cell receptor beta chain is drawn from a study of PD-L1 blockade in urothelial cancer. Study context: Prior exposure to chemotherapy in patients amounted to 0 to 3 regimens received. Researchers looked at the blood 3 weeks (second dose) and 6 weeks after treatment began.

TCR analog templates of synthetic origin were spiked into each PCR. Here immunoSEQ multiplex PCR was the method, and the copy in TCRdb shows in-frame clones only, minus some. Here the sample spans about 82,000 clones, roughly 90% being singletons. Trimming cost V 7 bases and J 3 bases; bases outside gene matches: 11. CDR1 is MDHEN and CDR2 is SYDVKM in the germline V gene. This CDR3 is built from 17 residues. Diagnoses among patients were locally advanced or metastatic urothelial carcinoma. Specimen: PBMCs, collected around atezolizumab (anti-PD-L1) treatment. The chain recombines TRBV28 with TRBJ2-1, with TRBD2 matching 11 bases. This TCR came from a man in his sixties with urothelial cancer. CDR3 loop: CASTARLGTSGYNEQFF. CDR3 coding DNA: TGTGCCAGCACGGCTAGATTAGGGACTAGCGGCTACAATGAGCAGTTCTTC.